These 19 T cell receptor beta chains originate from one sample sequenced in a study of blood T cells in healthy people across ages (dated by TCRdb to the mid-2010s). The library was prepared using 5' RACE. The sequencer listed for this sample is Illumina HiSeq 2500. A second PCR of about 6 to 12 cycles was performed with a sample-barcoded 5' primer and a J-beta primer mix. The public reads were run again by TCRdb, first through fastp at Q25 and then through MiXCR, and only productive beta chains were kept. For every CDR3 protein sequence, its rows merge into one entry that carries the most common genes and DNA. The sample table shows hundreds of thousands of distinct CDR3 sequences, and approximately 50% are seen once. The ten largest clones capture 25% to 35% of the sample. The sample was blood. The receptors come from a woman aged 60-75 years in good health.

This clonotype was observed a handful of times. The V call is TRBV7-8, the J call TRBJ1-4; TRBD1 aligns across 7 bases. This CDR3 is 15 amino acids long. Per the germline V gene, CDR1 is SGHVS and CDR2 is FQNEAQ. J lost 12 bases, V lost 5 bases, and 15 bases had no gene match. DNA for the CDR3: TGTGCCAGCAGCCCAAGACAGGGTCCTAGATGGGAACTGTTTTTT. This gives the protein CASSPRQGPRWELFF.

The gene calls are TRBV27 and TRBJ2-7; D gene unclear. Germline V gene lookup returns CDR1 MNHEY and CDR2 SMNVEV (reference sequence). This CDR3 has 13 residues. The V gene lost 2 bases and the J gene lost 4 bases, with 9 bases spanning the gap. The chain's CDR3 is CASSLDPMYEQYF. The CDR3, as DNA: TGTGCCAGCAGTTTAGACCCTATGTACGAGCAGTACTTC.

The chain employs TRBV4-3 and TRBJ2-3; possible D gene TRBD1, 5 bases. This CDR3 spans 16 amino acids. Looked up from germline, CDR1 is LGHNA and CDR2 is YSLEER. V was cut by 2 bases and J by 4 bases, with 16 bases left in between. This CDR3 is CASSQSQVLRADTQYF. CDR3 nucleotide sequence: TGCGCCAGCAGCCAATCACAGGTGCTTCGTGCAGATACGCAGTATTTT.

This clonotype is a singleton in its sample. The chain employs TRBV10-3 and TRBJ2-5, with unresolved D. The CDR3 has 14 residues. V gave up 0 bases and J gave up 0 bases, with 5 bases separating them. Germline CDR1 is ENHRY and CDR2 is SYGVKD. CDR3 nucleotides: TGTGCCATCAGTGAGTCCACTAACCAAGAGACCCAGTACTTC. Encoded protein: CAISESTNQETQYF.

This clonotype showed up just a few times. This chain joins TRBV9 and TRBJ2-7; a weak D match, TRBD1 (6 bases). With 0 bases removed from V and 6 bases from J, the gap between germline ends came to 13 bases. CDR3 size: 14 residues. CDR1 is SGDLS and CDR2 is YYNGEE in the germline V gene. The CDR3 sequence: CASSVAARGGEQYF. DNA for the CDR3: TGTGCCAGCAGCGTAGCTGCCAGGGGTGGCGAGCAGTACTTC.

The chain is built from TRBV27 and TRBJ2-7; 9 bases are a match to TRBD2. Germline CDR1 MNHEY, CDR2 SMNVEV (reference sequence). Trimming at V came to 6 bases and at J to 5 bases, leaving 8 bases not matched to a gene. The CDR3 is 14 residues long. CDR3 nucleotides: TGTGCCAGCAGCTCTAGCGGGAATATCGACGAGCAGTACTTC. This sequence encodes CASSSSGNIDEQYF.

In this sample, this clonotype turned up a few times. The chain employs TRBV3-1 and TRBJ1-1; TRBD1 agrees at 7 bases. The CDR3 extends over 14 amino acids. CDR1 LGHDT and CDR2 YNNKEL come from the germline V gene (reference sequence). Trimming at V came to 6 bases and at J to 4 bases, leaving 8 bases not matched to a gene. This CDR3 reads CASSQTGRGTEAFF. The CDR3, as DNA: TGTGCCAGCAGTCAGACAGGGCGTGGCACTGAAGCTTTCTTT.

This chain's CDR3 is CASSSPSGEKQFF. In DNA, the CDR3 is TGTGCCAGCAGTTCCCCCTCGGGGGAGAAGCAGTTCTTC. The chain joins TRBV28 to TRBJ2-1; maybe TRBD2 (6 bases). The ends were cut back, 4 bases at V and 11 bases at J, with 15 bases in the middle. Per the germline V gene, CDR1 is MDHEN and CDR2 is SYDVKM. The CDR3 length is 13 residues.

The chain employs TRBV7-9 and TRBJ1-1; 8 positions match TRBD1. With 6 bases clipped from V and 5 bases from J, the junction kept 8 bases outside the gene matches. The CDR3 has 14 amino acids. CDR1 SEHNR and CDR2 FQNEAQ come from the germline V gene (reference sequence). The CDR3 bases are TGTGCCAGCAGAGAGACAGGGGTTTTAACTGAAGCTTTCTTT. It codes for CASRETGVLTEAFF.

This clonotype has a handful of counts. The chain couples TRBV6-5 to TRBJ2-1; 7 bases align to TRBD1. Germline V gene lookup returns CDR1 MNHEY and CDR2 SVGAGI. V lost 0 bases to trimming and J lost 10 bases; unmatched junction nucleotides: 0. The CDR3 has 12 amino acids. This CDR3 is CASSYSTGEQFF. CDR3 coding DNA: TGTGCCAGCAGTTACTCGACAGGGGAGCAGTTCTTC.

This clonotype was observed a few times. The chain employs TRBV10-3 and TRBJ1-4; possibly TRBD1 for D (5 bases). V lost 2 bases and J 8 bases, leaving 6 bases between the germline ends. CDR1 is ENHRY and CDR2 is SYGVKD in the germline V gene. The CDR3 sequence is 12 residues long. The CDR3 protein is CAISEPGEKLFF. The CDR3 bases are TGTGCCATCAGTGAGCCAGGGGAAAAACTGTTTTTT.

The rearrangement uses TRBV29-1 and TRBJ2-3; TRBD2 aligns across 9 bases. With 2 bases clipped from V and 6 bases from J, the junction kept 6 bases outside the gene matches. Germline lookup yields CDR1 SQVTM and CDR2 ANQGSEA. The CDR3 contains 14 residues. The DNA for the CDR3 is TGCAGCGTTGAACCGGGACTAGCTACGGATACGCAGTATTTT. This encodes CSVEPGLATDTQYF.

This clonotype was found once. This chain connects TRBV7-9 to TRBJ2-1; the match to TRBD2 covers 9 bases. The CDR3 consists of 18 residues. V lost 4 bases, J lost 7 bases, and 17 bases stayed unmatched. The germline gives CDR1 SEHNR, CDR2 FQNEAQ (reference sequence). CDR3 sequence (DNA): TGTGCCAGCAGCTCCCAGGGGGGAAGCGGGAGGCGTCGAAATGAGCAGTTCTTC. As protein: CASSSQGGSGRRRNEQFF. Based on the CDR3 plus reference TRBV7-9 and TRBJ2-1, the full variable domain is DTGVSQNPRHKITKRGQNVTFRCDPISEHNRLYWYRQTLGQGPEFLTYFQNEAQLEKSRLLSDRFSAERPKGSFSTLEIQRTEQGDSAMYLCASSSQGGSGRRRNEQFFGPGTRLTVL.

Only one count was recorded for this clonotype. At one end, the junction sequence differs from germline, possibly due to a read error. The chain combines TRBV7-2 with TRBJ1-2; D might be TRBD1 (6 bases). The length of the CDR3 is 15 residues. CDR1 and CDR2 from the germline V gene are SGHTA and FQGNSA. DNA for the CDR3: TGTGCCAGCGGCTTAGTGGGGGCAGCGGGCTATGGCTACACCTTC. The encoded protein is CASGLVGAAGYGYTF.

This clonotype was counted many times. The CDR3 sequence: CASSPQDWSSYEQYF. The CDR3 coding sequence is TGTGCCAGCTCACCACAGGACTGGAGCTCCTACGAGCAGTACTTC. The chain uses TRBV18 and TRBJ2-7, with a possible D match to TRBD2 (5 bases). CDR1 KGHSH and CDR2 LQKENI come from the germline V gene. This CDR3 is built from 15 residues. V was shortened by 1 base and J by 0 bases, with 10 bases between the two germline ends.

The CDR3 loop is CAWRREWGSYEQYF. For the CDR3, the DNA is TGTGCCTGGAGGAGAGAGTGGGGCTCCTACGAGCAGTACTTC. J is TRBJ2-7 and V is TRBV30, with D uncertain. Deletions cut 3 bases from V and 0 bases from J, with 12 bases between. The CDR3 length is 14 residues. CDR1 GTSNPN and CDR2 SVGIG come from the germline V gene (reference sequence).

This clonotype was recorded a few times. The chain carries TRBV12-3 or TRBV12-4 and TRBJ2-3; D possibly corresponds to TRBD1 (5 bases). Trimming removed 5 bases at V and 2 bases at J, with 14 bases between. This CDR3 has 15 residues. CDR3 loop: CASSPRGPFTDTQYF. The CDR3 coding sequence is TGTGCCAGCAGTCCAAGGGGTCCTTTCACAGATACGCAGTATTTT.

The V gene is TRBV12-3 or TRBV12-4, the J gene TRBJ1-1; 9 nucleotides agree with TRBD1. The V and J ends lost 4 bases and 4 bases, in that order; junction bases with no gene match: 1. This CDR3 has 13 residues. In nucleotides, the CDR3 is TGTGCCAGCAGTTACAGGGGGCTCACTGAAGCTTTCTTT. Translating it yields CASSYRGLTEAFF.

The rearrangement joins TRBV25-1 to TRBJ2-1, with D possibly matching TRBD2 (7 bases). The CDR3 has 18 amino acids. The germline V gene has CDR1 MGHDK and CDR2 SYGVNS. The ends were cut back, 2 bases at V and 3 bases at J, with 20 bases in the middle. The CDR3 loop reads CASSEGGAGEGFYNEQFF. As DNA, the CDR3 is TGTGCCAGCAGTGAAGGGGGGGCGGGAGAAGGTTTCTACAATGAGCAGTTCTTC.